Presented here are 24 T cell receptor beta chains from one specimen sequenced in a study of CD8+CD57+ T cells in acquired aplastic anemia. For sequencing, patients were chosen who had shown expansion of CD8+CD57+ cells by flow cytometry. Profiles of TCR beta VDJ and CDR3 were generated from a genomic DNA template. TCRdb ran MiXCR on the reads and lists one entry per CDR3 protein. The sample lists 150,000 to 200,000 distinct CDR3 sequences, less than 60% occurring once. Source material: sorted CD4+, CD8+, or CD8+CD57+ T cells (not recorded which) from PBMCs. These receptors originate from a human donor with aplastic anemia.

This chain links TRBV27 with TRBJ2-3, with D perhaps matching TRBD1 or TRBD2 (6 bases each). In germline, CDR1 is MNHEY, CDR2 SMNVEV (reference sequence). The V gene lost 6 bases and the J gene lost 5 bases, with 18 bases spanning the gap. The CDR3 runs to 15 residues. The CDR3: CASSNRARGKDTQYF. In nucleotides, the CDR3 is TGTGCCAGCAGCAACAGGGCCCGGGGGAAAGATACGCAGTATTTT.

The chain combines TRBV25-1 with TRBJ1-4; TRBD1 matches at 7 bases. Losses at the gene ends were 3 bases for V and 5 bases for J; bases not matched to a gene: 12. Looked up from germline, CDR1 is MGHDK and CDR2 is SYGVNS. CDR3 length equals 17 residues. The CDR3 DNA reads TGTGCCAGCAGTGACGTAGCCCGGGACAGTACAAATGAAAAACTGTTTTTT. It is translated as CASSDVARDSTNEKLFF.

The chain employs TRBV5-4 and TRBJ2-2, with D possibly TRBD1 on 6 matching bases. Germline V gene sequence: CDR1 SGHNT, CDR2 YYREEE (reference sequence). The CDR3 runs to 15 residues. V lost 3 bases to trimming and J lost 4 bases, with 13 bases between them. The CDR3 region has the DNA TGTGCCAGCAGCTGGCTCCGGGACACCACCGGGGAGCTGTTTTTT. Its protein is CASSWLRDTTGELFF.

This clonotype was detected many times. J is TRBJ1-2 and V is TRBV11-2; D is undetermined. The CDR3 runs to 14 residues. Germline CDR1 reads SGHAT; CDR2 reads FQNNGV. Trimming took off 0 bases at V and 0 bases at J, with 5 bases between the two ends. The CDR3 DNA reads TGTGCCAGCAGCTTAGACAGAACTAACTATGGCTACACCTTC. It specifies CASSLDRTNYGYTF.

The V call is TRBV2, the J call TRBJ2-5; D not resolved. The CDR3 spans 14 residues. CDR1 SNHLY and CDR2 FYNNEI come from the germline V gene. Trimming pared 6 bases from V and 3 bases from J, leaving 14 bases between. The CDR3 DNA sequence: TGTGCCAGCAGACCACGGATCCGGGAAGAGACCCAGTACTTC. This sequence encodes CASRPRIREETQYF.

This clonotype was detected only a few times. This CDR3 is CASSRVQGPGETQYF. The CDR3 bases are TGCGCCAGCAGCCGAGTACAGGGTCCAGGAGAGACCCAGTACTTC. The genes are TRBV4-3 and TRBJ2-5, with a weak D call TRBD1 (6 bases). Germline V gene data show CDR1 as LGHNA and CDR2 as YSLEER. Trimming shortened V by 4 bases and J by 4 bases, and 16 bases separated the two germline ends. CDR3 size: 15 residues.

Regarding this clonotype: A junction end diverges from the germline sequence, so it may reflect a read error. V usage is TRBV20-1 and J usage is TRBJ1-1; D ambiguous. The CDR3 has 13 amino acids. Germline V gene data show CDR1 as DFQATT and CDR2 as SNEGSKA (reference sequence). DNA of the CDR3: TGTAGTGCTAGACTGGGGTCGGGCACTGAAACTTTCTTT. Protein product: CSARLGSGTETFF.

This clonotype was counted a few times. V is TRBV18 and J is TRBJ2-2; D is possibly TRBD2 (5 bases). CDR3 length: 14 residues. Trimming pared 4 bases from V and 1 base from J, leaving 7 bases between. Germline-derived CDR1 and CDR2 are KGHSH and LQKENI. The chain's CDR3 is CASSHRGNTGELFF. The CDR3 nucleotides are TGTGCCAGCTCACACCGGGGGAACACCGGGGAGCTGTTTTTT.

This clonotype was seen only a few times. The chain carries TRBV20-1 and TRBJ2-3; 12 positions match TRBD2. The CDR3 is 15 amino acids. The J segment lost 1 base and the V segment lost 5 bases, leaving 4 bases of the junction unmatched. CDR1 DFQATT and CDR2 SNEGSKA come from the germline V gene (reference sequence). The CDR3 sequence: CSAGRLAGGTDTQYF. The CDR3 nucleotides read TGCAGTGCTGGCCGACTAGCGGGAGGCACAGATACGCAGTATTTT.

This clonotype was counted at least ten times. The J gene is TRBJ2-1, the V gene TRBV19; 13 bases agree with TRBD2. Germline V gene lookup returns CDR1 LNHDA and CDR2 SQIVND (reference sequence). V lost 3 bases, J lost 7 bases, and 3 bases stayed unmatched. The length of the CDR3 is 15 residues. The CDR3 loop reads CASSIGTSGINEQFF. The DNA of the CDR3 is TGTGCCAGTAGTATCGGGACTAGCGGGATAAATGAGCAGTTCTTC.

The rearrangement uses TRBV10-3 and TRBJ1-4; a possible D gene is TRBD1 (5 bases). CDR3 size: 14 residues. The V end lost 5 bases, the J end lost 5 bases, and 12 bases lay between the germline ends. Germline values: CDR1 ENHRY, CDR2 SYGVKD. The CDR3 DNA follows: TGTGCCATCAGTTACGGGACGGACAATGAAAAACTGTTTTTT. This codes for CAISYGTDNEKLFF.

The genes are TRBV7-3 and TRBJ1-2; D not certain. V was cut by 6 bases and J by 4 bases, with 15 bases left in between. Germline V CDR1 and CDR2: SGHTA, FQGTGA. The CDR3 is 14 residues long. CDR3 in amino acids: CASSETGRFYGYTF. CDR3 coding DNA: TGTGCCAGCAGTGAGACTGGCAGGTTCTATGGCTACACCTTC.

The chain links TRBV24-1 to TRBJ2-3; no clear D gene. This CDR3 region has 12 residues. The ends were cut back, 5 bases at V and 1 base at J, with 3 bases in the middle. CDR1 is KGHDR and CDR2 is SFDVKD in the germline V gene. The CDR3 nucleotides are TGTGCCACCAGTGTCGGCACAGATACGCAGTATTTT. Protein: CATSVGTDTQYF.

This clonotype was observed many times. V gene TRBV6-5 combines with J gene TRBJ1-1; D not resolved. V lost 3 bases and J lost 1, with 9 bases in between. Germline V gene data show CDR1 as MNHEY and CDR2 as SVGAGI. The CDR3 runs to 14 residues. CDR3 residues: CASSYSSRNTEAFF. DNA of the CDR3: TGTGCCAGCAGTTATTCTTCTCGGAACACTGAAGCTTTCTTT.

This chain joins TRBV10-3 and TRBJ2-3, with 9 bases fitting TRBD2. Germline assignment: CDR1 ENHRY and CDR2 SYGVKD. This CDR3 region has 13 residues. With 10 bases clipped from V and 6 bases from J, the junction kept 8 bases outside the gene matches. CDR3: CANIAGEADTQYF. CDR3 in DNA: TGTGCCAACATAGCGGGAGAGGCGGATACGCAGTATTTT.

The genes are TRBV20-1 and TRBJ2-1; D not resolved. The CDR3 extends over 13 amino acids. Per germline, CDR1 DFQATT and CDR2 SNEGSKA (reference sequence). The V and J ends lost 5 bases and 5 bases respectively, with 13 bases between them. CDR3 region: CSAFDFLNNEQFF. In DNA, the CDR3 is TGCAGTGCTTTCGACTTCCTCAACAATGAGCAGTTCTTC.

This clonotype was detected a few times. The chain links TRBV10-3 to TRBJ1-1, with D tentatively TRBD1 (6 bases). V was trimmed by 3 bases and J by 8 bases, leaving 16 bases between them. The CDR3 length is 14 residues. CDR1 is ENHRY, CDR2 SYGVKD, per germline. The CDR3 here is CAISDRGATLEAFF. CDR3 in DNA: TGTGCCATCAGTGACAGGGGCGCTACACTCGAAGCTTTCTTT.

In this sample, this clonotype turned up a few times. CDR3 nucleotide sequence: TGCAGCGTGGGAGTGGGAGGGGAGAGCTATGGCTACACCTTC. Protein sequence: CSVGVGGESYGYTF. The V gene is TRBV29-1, the J gene TRBJ1-2; D may be TRBD1 (5 bases). The V and J ends lost 6 bases and 4 bases respectively, with 18 bases between them. The germline V gene has CDR1 SQVTM and CDR2 ANQGSEA. CDR3 length: 14 amino acids.

This clonotype was recorded at least ten times. The V and J genes are TRBV20-1 and TRBJ1-6; 12 bases line up with TRBD1. The junction had 6 bases not matched to a gene; V was cut back by 4 bases and J by 2 bases. The length of the CDR3 is 17 residues. Per the germline V gene, CDR1 is DFQATT and CDR2 is SNEGSKA (reference sequence). The CDR3 sequence is CSAKGQGARTYNSPLHF. The CDR3 DNA reads as TGCAGTGCTAAGGGACAGGGGGCGCGAACCTATAATTCACCCCTCCACTTT.

This clonotype showed up just a few times. This chain connects TRBV15 to TRBJ1-2; 7 nucleotides match TRBD1. The CDR3 loop spans 15 amino acids. Germline V gives CDR1 LNHNV, CDR2 YYDKDF (reference sequence). Germline trimming cut 1 base from V and 5 bases from J; bases unmatched to any gene: 7. The CDR3 DNA reads as TGTGCCACCAGCAGAGTCCCCGGGACAGTATATGGCTACACCTTC. This codes for CATSRVPGTVYGYTF.

In regard to this clonotype: Germline and junction disagree at one end, which may indicate a read error. The chain joins TRBV18 to TRBJ1-3; 10 bases are shared with TRBD1. The CDR3 is 16 amino acids. CDR1 and CDR2 (germline): KGHSH, LQKENI. The DNA for the CDR3 is TGTGCCAGCTCACCCAGGACAGGGGGGACTGGAAACACCTTATATTTT. Translating gives CASSPRTGGTGNTLYF.

This clonotype was observed at least ten times. The genes are TRBV5-1 and TRBJ2-1; 13 bases line up with TRBD2. Germline V lookup: CDR1 SGHRS, CDR2 YFSETQ. The CDR3 has 16 amino acids. V was pared by 2 bases and J by 7 bases, with 6 bases of the junction left unmatched. CDR3: CASSFIGTSGNNEQFF. CDR3 nucleotide sequence: TGCGCCAGCAGCTTCATTGGGACTAGCGGGAATAATGAGCAGTTCTTC.

The chain links TRBV19 to TRBJ1-2; D ambiguous. This CDR3 region has 12 residues. Trimming took 8 bases from V and 4 from J, leaving 11 bases between them. The germline V gene has CDR1 LNHDA and CDR2 SQIVND (reference sequence). The DNA of the CDR3 is TGTGCCAGTCAGGTCAGCACCTATGGCTACACCTTC. It specifies CASQVSTYGYTF.

This clonotype has just one count. This chain connects TRBV19 to TRBJ1-5; perhaps TRBD1 as D (6 bases). This CDR3 has 14 residues. CDR1 and CDR2 from the germline V gene are LNHDA and SQIVND (reference sequence). V gave up 4 bases and J gave up 7 bases, with 14 bases separating them. The CDR3: CASSTISTGQPQHF. The CDR3 bases are TGTGCCAGTAGTACGATCTCGACAGGACAGCCCCAGCATTTT.